This section outlines one TCR beta chain sequence together with its context. The data were obtained in a study of T cell changes during pregnancy in multiple sclerosis. This CDR3 has 17 amino acids. Measured with immunoSEQ multiplex PCR; TCRdb has only the in-frame clones, and not every one. The data hold tens of thousands of clones, with approximately 92% observed a single time. The rearrangement links TRBV21-1 to TRBJ2-3; the DNA was not compared with TRBD2, the D call given in the table. TRBV21-1 is tagged as a pseudogene. This clonotype was sampled from a female donor in good health, enrolled as a control in a pregnancy study. The source was peripheral blood, collected in the third trimester of pregnancy. The CDR3 loop reads CASSKMAQRASTDTQYF. CDR3 DNA sequence: TGTGCCAGCAGCAAAATGGCGCAGCGCGCTTCCACAGATACGCAGTATTTT.